The 17 T cell receptor beta chains reported below all come from one sample, sequenced in a study of beta chain features in type 1 diabetes. As every portion of the isolated RNA was reverse transcribed, the sequencing read expressed TCRB transcripts. Assay used: immunoSEQ multiplex PCR; TCRdb lists only in-frame clones, some missing. The sample records hundreds of thousands of clones, roughly 15% being singletons. Sequencing was done on a sample of naive CD4+ T cells from blood. The receptors originated from a man aged 18 to 29 in good health.

This chain's CDR3 is CASSPFQGAQFF. The CDR3 DNA follows: TGTGCCAGCTCACCGTTCCAGGGGGCGCAGTTCTTC. The genes are TRBV18 and TRBJ2-1; 8 bases map to TRBD1. Germline lookup yields CDR1 KGHSH and CDR2 LQKENI. The CDR3 loop spans 12 amino acids. J gave up 12 bases and V 3 bases, and 4 bases lay outside the gene matches.

The J gene is TRBJ2-1, the V gene TRBV10-3; no reliable D call. This CDR3 contains 14 residues. The germline gives CDR1 ENHRY, CDR2 SYGVKD. V was shortened by 0 bases and J by 8 bases, with 11 bases between the two germline ends. The CDR3 reads CAISESNFFHEQFF. CDR3 in DNA: TGTGCCATCAGTGAGTCCAACTTTTTCCATGAGCAGTTCTTC.

CDR3 amino acids: CASSSKPYEQYF. As DNA, the CDR3 is TGTGCCAGCAGCTCTAAACCCTACGAGCAGTACTTC. The V gene is TRBV7-2, the J gene TRBJ2-7; D is unresolved. The CDR3 contains 12 residues. Germline values: CDR1 SGHTA, CDR2 FQGNSA. With 4 bases removed from V and 2 bases from J, the gap between germline ends came to 6 bases. The full variable domain, in which reference TRBV7-2 and TRBJ2-7 provide the parts outside the CDR3, is GAGVSQSPSNKVTEKGKDVELRCDPISGHTALYWYRQSLGQGLEFLIYFQGNSAPDKSGLPSDRFSAERTGGSVSTLTIQRTQQEDSAVYLCASSSKPYEQYFGPGTRLTVT.

V and J are TRBV10-3 and TRBJ2-5; TRBD2 matches at 9 bases. The CDR3 extends over 13 amino acids. V lost 8 bases, J lost 4 bases, and 5 bases stayed unmatched. Looked up from germline, CDR1 is ENHRY and CDR2 is SYGVKD. The DNA for the CDR3 is TGTGCCATCGGTTCTAGCGGGACAGAGACCCAGTACTTC. This codes for CAIGSSGTETQYF.

This clone was observed a handful of times. The chain is built from TRBV4-3 and TRBJ1-5; tentatively, D is TRBD1 (5 bases). Germline CDR1 LGHNA, CDR2 YSLEER. Trimming took off 1 base at V and 7 bases at J, with 17 bases between the two ends. The CDR3 contains 16 residues. CDR3: CASSQVFPPRDQPQHF. In nucleotides, the CDR3 is TGCGCCAGCAGCCAAGTTTTCCCGCCCCGGGACCAGCCCCAGCATTTT.

This clone has just a few counts. The chain is built from TRBV6-1 and TRBJ2-1; TRBD2 might be the D (5 bases). The ends were cut back, 6 bases at V and 0 bases at J, with 9 bases in the middle. The CDR3 consists of 14 residues. Germline CDR1 is MNHNS and CDR2 is SASEGT. For the CDR3, the DNA is TGTGCCAGCAGGATAGGGAGCTCCTACAATGAGCAGTTCTTC. Its protein product is CASRIGSSYNEQFF.

The rearrangement joins TRBV5-4 to TRBJ1-3; tentative D call: TRBD1 (5 bases). V was trimmed by 2 bases and J by 2 bases, leaving 14 bases between them. The CDR3 totals 16 residues. The germline V gene has CDR1 SGHNT and CDR2 YYREEE (reference sequence). The CDR3 nucleotides read TGTGCCAGCAGCTTAACTCGGGACCGGACTGGAAACACCATATATTTT. It translates to CASSLTRDRTGNTIYF.

The V call is TRBV6-5, the J call TRBJ1-4, with D unclear. In germline, CDR1 is MNHEY, CDR2 SVGAGI. The CDR3 has 13 amino acids. The V end lost 2 bases, the J end lost 8 bases, and 9 bases lay between the germline ends. CDR3 sequence reads: CASSYGRWEKLFF. CDR3 sequence (DNA): TGTGCCAGCAGTTACGGGCGGTGGGAAAAACTGTTTTTT.

The CDR3 loop reads CASTDRQGGHGRYNEQFF. The CDR3 DNA reads as TGTGCCAGCACCGATAGACAGGGGGGACACGGACGCTACAATGAGCAGTTCTTC. This chain joins TRBV11-3 and TRBJ2-1, with 9 bases identical to TRBD1. Germline-derived CDR1 and CDR2 are SGHNT and YENEEA. The V gene end was trimmed by 7 bases and the J gene end by 3 bases; junction bases not matched to a gene: 16. CDR3 size: 18 residues.

This chain links TRBV5-3 with TRBJ1-2; possible D gene TRBD1, 5 bases. TRBV5-3 is placed among ORFs of uncertain function. The V gene lost 0 bases and the J gene lost 5 bases, with 8 bases spanning the gap. The CDR3 loop spans 13 amino acids. The CDR3 coding sequence is TGTGCCAGAAGCTTGGCCGGGACTTATGGCTACACCTTC. Protein: CARSLAGTYGYTF.

This clone was counted a few times. Other DNA variants within this sample encode the same CDR3. The V and J genes are TRBV7-2 and TRBJ2-7, with D unclear. Germline CDR1 and CDR2: SGHTA and FQGNSA. Trimming removed 1 base from V and 3 bases from J, with 7 bases in between. The CDR3 covers 13 residues. CDR3 sequence: CASSLVGGYEQYF. In DNA, the CDR3 is TGTGCCAGCAGCTTAGTCGGTGGCTACGAGCAGTACTTC.

The rearrangement links TRBV7-2 to TRBJ1-2; 9 positions agree with TRBD1. J lost 8 bases, V lost 1 base, and 5 bases had no gene match. Looked up from germline, CDR1 is SGHTA and CDR2 is FQGNSA. CDR3 length: 14 residues. The chain's CDR3 is CASSLGGTGRGYTF. The CDR3, as DNA: TGTGCCAGCAGCTTAGGAGGGACAGGGCGAGGCTACACCTTC.

This clone came up a few times. This chain joins TRBV14 and TRBJ1-2; a weak D match, TRBD1 (6 bases). CDR1 is SGHDN and CDR2 is FVKESK in the germline V gene. V was pared by 1 base and J by 5 bases, with 11 bases between. The CDR3 has 14 residues. DNA of the CDR3: TGTGCCAGCAGCCAAGCTCAGGGGCTATATGGCTACACCTTC. Encoded protein: CASSQAQGLYGYTF. The variable domain in full, with the rest retrieved from reference TRBV14 and TRBJ1-2, is EAGVTQFPSHSVIEKGQTVTLRCDPISGHDNLYWYRRVMGKEIKFLLHFVKESKQDESGMPNNRFLAERTGGTYSTLKVQPAELEDSGVYFCASSQAQGLYGYTFGSGTRLTVV.

The chain is built from TRBV18 and TRBJ2-3, with D perhaps TRBD1 or TRBD2 (5 bases each). The germline CDR1 and CDR2 sequences are KGHSH and LQKENI. Trimming left V 5 bases short and J 6 bases short, with 24 bases between. There are 17 residues in the CDR3. Here the CDR3 reads CASSASLTSGPGDTQYF. The CDR3 nucleotides read TGTGCCAGCTCAGCCTCCCTAACTTCGGGGCCCGGGGATACGCAGTATTTT.

The chain recombines TRBV28 with TRBJ1-2; D remains unclear. V lost 4 bases to trimming and J lost 5 bases, with 11 bases between them. This CDR3 is built from 13 residues. The germline V gene has CDR1 MDHEN and CDR2 SYDVKM. This CDR3 reads CASSYRAAYGYTF. CDR3 coding DNA: TGTGCCAGCAGTTACCGCGCGGCTTATGGCTACACCTTC.

The chain carries TRBV9 and TRBJ2-1; 9 nucleotides align to TRBD1. The CDR3 contains 15 residues. From germline, CDR1 is SGDLS and CDR2 YYNGEE. The V segment lost 3 bases and the J segment 3 bases; nucleotides outside the gene matches: 4. CDR3 in amino acids: CASSATGGNYNEQFF. The CDR3 DNA is TGTGCCAGCAGCGCGACAGGGGGGAACTACAATGAGCAGTTCTTC.

This clone was detected a few times. The sample holds other DNA sequences that translate to the same CDR3. The chain has TRBV4-3 and TRBJ1-5; TRBD1 might be the D (5 bases). The V gene's germline CDR1 is LGHNA and CDR2 YSLEER. CDR3 length: 14 amino acids. Between the trimmed V and J ends, which lost 1 base and 2 bases, there was a span of 6 bases. The CDR3: CASSQAGGNQPQHF. Written as DNA, the CDR3 is TGCGCCAGCAGCCAAGCGGGGGGCAATCAGCCCCAGCATTTT.